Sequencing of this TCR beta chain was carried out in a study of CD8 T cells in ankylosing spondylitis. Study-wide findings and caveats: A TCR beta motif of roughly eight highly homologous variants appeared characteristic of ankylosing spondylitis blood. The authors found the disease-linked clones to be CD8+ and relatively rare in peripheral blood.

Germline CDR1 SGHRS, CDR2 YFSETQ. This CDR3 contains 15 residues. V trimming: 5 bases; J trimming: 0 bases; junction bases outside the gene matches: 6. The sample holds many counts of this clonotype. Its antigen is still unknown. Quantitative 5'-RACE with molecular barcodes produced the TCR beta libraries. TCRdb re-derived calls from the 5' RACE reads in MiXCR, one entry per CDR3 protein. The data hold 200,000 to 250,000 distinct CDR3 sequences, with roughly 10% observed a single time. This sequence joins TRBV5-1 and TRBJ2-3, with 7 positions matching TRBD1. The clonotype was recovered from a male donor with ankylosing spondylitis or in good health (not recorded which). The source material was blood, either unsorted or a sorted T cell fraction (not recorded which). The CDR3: CASRWTGISTDTQYF. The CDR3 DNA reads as TGCGCCAGCAGATGGACAGGCATTAGCACAGATACGCAGTATTTT.